This section outlines one TCR beta chain sequence together with its context. The antigen remains unidentified. Unique molecular identifiers featured in how the TCRbeta library was prepared. TCRdb reprocessed the PCR reads with MiXCR, giving one entry per CDR3 protein. The data hold 15,000 to 20,000 distinct CDR3 sequences, with around 12% observed a single time. This sample is part of a study of T-cell reconstitution after alpha-beta-depleted transplantation in children. General study results and limits: T-cell counts and diversity were attributed mostly to newly produced T cells one year after transplant. Two months or so post-transplant, alpha-beta T cells reportedly derived from several hundred expanded graft clones.

V was pared by 3 bases and J by 4 bases, with 3 bases of the junction left unmatched. The CDR3 covers 14 residues. Germline-derived CDR1 and CDR2 are SGHTA and FQGNSA. The chain joins TRBV7-2 to TRBJ1-5; TRBD1 agrees at 7 bases. Sequenced material: PBMCs, mostly from graft donor cells, taken 180 days after TCRalphabeta/CD19-depleted stem cell transplant. The origin of this receptor is a boy under two years old who had a stem cell transplant for Wiskott-Aldrich syndrome, so the T cells may come from the graft donor. CDR3 in amino acids: CASSFQGGNQPQHF. The CDR3 DNA is TGTGCCAGCAGCTTCCAGGGGGGGAATCAGCCCCAGCATTTT.